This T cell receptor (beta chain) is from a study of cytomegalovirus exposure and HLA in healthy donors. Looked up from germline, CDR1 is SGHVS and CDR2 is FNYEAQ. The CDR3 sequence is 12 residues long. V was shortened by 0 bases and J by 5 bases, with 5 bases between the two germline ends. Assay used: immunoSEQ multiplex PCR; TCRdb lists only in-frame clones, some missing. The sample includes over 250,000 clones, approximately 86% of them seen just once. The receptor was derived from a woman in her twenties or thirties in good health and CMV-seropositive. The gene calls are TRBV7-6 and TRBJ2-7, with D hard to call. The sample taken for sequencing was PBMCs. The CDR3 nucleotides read TGTGCCAGCAGCTTAGCCAGGAACGAGCAGTACTTC. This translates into CASSLARNEQYF.